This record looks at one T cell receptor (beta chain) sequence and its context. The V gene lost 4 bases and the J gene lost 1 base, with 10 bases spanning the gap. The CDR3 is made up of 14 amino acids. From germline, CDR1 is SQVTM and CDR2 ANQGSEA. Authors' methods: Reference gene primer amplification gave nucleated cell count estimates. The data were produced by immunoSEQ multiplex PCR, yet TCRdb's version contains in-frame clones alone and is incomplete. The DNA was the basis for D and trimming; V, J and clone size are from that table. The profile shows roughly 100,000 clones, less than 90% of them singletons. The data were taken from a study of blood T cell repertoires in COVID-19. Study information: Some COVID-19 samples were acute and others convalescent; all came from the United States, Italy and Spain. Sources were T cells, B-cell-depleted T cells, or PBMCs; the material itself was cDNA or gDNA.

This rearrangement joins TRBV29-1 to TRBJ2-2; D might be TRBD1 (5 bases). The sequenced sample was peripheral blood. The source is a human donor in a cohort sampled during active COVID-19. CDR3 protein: CSVVVTVNTGELFF. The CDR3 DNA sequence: TGCAGCGTTGTCGTGACAGTGAACACCGGGGAGCTGTTTTTT.